One and the same sample provided the 26 T cell receptor beta chains below, sequenced in a study of CD8 T cells in ankylosing spondylitis. TCRdb redid the calling of the 5' RACE reads with MiXCR, one entry per CDR3 protein. The sample includes roughly 230,000 distinct CDR3 sequences, about 10% of them seen just once. Specimen: blood, either unsorted or a sorted T cell fraction (not recorded which). Receptor source: a male donor with ankylosing spondylitis or in good health (not recorded which).

The table lists this clonotype with many counts. The chain joins TRBV12-3 or TRBV12-4 to TRBJ2-3; TRBD1 matches 10 bases. The V segment lost 5 bases and the J segment 4 bases; nucleotides outside the gene matches: 6. The CDR3 contains 15 residues. CDR3 nucleotides: TGTGCCAGCAGTCCCGGGACAGGGGCCTCAGATACGCAGTATTTT. This codes for CASSPGTGASDTQYF.

This clonotype was recorded many times. The chain recombines TRBV27 with TRBJ2-1; no clear D gene. V lost 4 bases to trimming and J lost 4 bases, with 8 bases between them. The CDR3 length is 13 residues. CDR1 and CDR2 from the germline V gene are MNHEY and SMNVEV (reference sequence). The CDR3 spells CASSSTDYNEQFF. Written as DNA, the CDR3 is TGTGCCAGCAGTTCGACGGATTACAATGAGCAGTTCTTC.

This clonotype has ten or more counts. The chain combines TRBV10-3 with TRBJ2-5, with 9 bases identical to TRBD2. This CDR3 is built from 14 residues. Trimming took 5 bases from V and 5 from J; bases not matched to a gene: 6. In germline, CDR1 is ENHRY, CDR2 SYGVKD. The CDR3 is CAISTGTSRETQYF. CDR3 DNA: TGTGCCATCAGTACCGGGACTAGCAGGGAGACCCAGTACTTC.

The chain employs TRBV7-2 and TRBJ1-5; perhaps TRBD1 as D (6 bases). The germline V gene has CDR1 SGHTA and CDR2 FQGNSA. CDR3 size: 15 residues. With 1 base removed from V and 3 bases from J, the gap between germline ends came to 10 bases. CDR3 nucleotides: TGTGCCAGCAGCTTAGTGGGGGGCAACAATCAGCCCCAGCATTTT. Translating it yields CASSLVGGNNQPQHF.

This clonotype has at least ten counts. The rearrangement uses TRBV4-1 and TRBJ2-5; no clear D gene. This CDR3 has 13 residues. The V and J ends lost 1 base and 4 bases respectively, with 7 bases between them. Germline V CDR1 and CDR2: MGHRA, YSYEKL. CDR3 sequence: CASSQVLLETQYF. CDR3 sequence (DNA): TGCGCCAGCAGCCAAGTCCTCCTAGAGACCCAGTACTTC.

This clonotype was seen a handful of times. This chain connects TRBV3-1 to TRBJ2-7, with D possibly being TRBD2 (6 bases). This CDR3 is built from 13 residues. Germline V gene lookup returns CDR1 LGHDT and CDR2 YNNKEL (reference sequence). Trimming removed 7 bases from V and 2 bases from J, with 12 bases in between. The CDR3 DNA sequence: TGTGCCAGCAAGGGACTGCAAGCCTACGAGCAGTACTTC. This translates into CASKGLQAYEQYF.

Details on this clonotype: This sequence may be a read error, since a much larger clone differs from it by one base. V is TRBV12-5 and J is TRBJ1-3; D is perhaps TRBD1 (5 bases). Per the germline V gene, CDR1 is LGHNT and CDR2 is FRNRAP. The CDR3 has 12 amino acids. Trimming removed 6 bases at V and 12 bases at J, with 15 bases between. This CDR3 is CASGAGADIIYF. The CDR3, as DNA: TGTGCTAGTGGCGCCGGGGCGGACATCATATATTTT.

Many counts were recorded for this clonotype. V is TRBV4-2 and J is TRBJ1-4, with 9 bases that match TRBD1. The junction had 10 bases not matched to a gene; V was cut back by 3 bases and J by 11 bases. Germline-derived CDR1 and CDR2 are LGHNA and YNFKEQ. The CDR3 sequence is 15 residues long. CDR3 sequence reads: CASSHARDRAEKLFF. The CDR3 nucleotides are TGTGCCAGCAGCCACGCCCGGGACAGGGCGGAGAAACTGTTTTTT.

This clonotype was observed at least ten times. The CDR3 reads CATRTGRRTDTQYF. Here the CDR3 DNA reads TGTGCCACCAGGACAGGGCGACGCACAGATACGCAGTATTTT. V usage is TRBV2 and J usage is TRBJ2-3, with 8 bases lining up with TRBD1. The CDR3 runs to 14 residues. V lost 10 bases and J lost 1; bases outside the gene matches: 7. CDR1 SNHLY and CDR2 FYNNEI come from the germline V gene. The full variable domain, in which reference TRBV2 and TRBJ2-3 provide the parts outside the CDR3, is EPEVTQTPSHQVTQMGQEVILRCVPISNHLYFYWYRQILGQKVEFLVSFYNNEISEKSEIFDDQFSVERPDGSNFTLKIRSTKLEDSAMYFCATRTGRRTDTQYFGPGTRLTVL.

The V and J genes are TRBV29-1 and TRBJ2-2; D might be TRBD1 or TRBD2, each matching 6 bases. The ends were cut back, 7 bases at V and 5 bases at J, with 14 bases in the middle. The CDR3 covers 13 residues. Germline loops: CDR1 SQVTM, CDR2 ANQGSEA. The CDR3 coding sequence is TGCAGCGCCAACGAGGGGGGAACCGGGGAGCTGTTTTTT. This gives the protein CSANEGGTGELFF.

At least ten counts were recorded for this clonotype. The chain employs TRBV5-1 and TRBJ1-1, with D maybe TRBD1 (5 bases). Germline CDR1 and CDR2: SGHRS and YFSETQ. V lost 1 base to trimming and J lost 1 base, with 14 bases between them. The CDR3 runs 16 residues. The CDR3 region has the DNA TGCGCCAGCAGCTTGCAGGGCGGGGCGTCGAACACTGAAGCTTTCTTT. Encoded protein: CASSLQGGASNTEAFF.

This clonotype occurred many times. For the CDR3, the DNA is TGCAGTGCTAGAAAGACTAGCGGGGGGTCAGATACGCAGTATTTT. Residues: CSARKTSGGSDTQYF. J is TRBJ2-3 and V is TRBV20-1, with TRBD2 matching over 13 bases. The germline V gene encodes CDR1 DFQATT and CDR2 SNEGSKA (reference sequence). The CDR3 loop spans 15 amino acids. V lost 2 bases to trimming and J lost 4 bases; unmatched junction nucleotides: 3.

This clonotype was seen repeatedly, ten times or more. V and J are TRBV12-3 or TRBV12-4 and TRBJ1-2, with 8 nucleotides matching TRBD1. Germline trimming cut 6 bases from V and 8 bases from J; bases unmatched to any gene: 8. This CDR3 contains 13 residues. The CDR3 DNA follows: TGTGCCAGCAGCCTCAGACAGGGGTGGGGCTACACCTTC. It yields the protein CASSLRQGWGYTF.

This clonotype was seen at least ten times. The chain couples TRBV6-5 to TRBJ2-7; 10 bases fit TRBD1. The CDR3 length is 15 residues. Germline loops: CDR1 MNHEY, CDR2 SVGAGI. V lost 0 bases and J lost 2; bases outside the gene matches: 1. CDR3 nucleotides: TGTGCCAGCAGTTACTCAGGACAGGGGGCCTACGAGCAGTACTTC. Its protein is CASSYSGQGAYEQYF.

This clonotype was seen many times. The genes are TRBV15 and TRBJ1-1; D is uncertain. CDR1 and CDR2 (germline): LNHNV, YYDKDF (reference sequence). V gave up 3 bases and J gave up 1 base, with 9 bases separating them. The CDR3 spans 14 residues. The CDR3 region has the DNA TGTGCCACCAGCAGGGGCTCGGCGAACACTGAAGCTTTCTTT. Its protein product is CATSRGSANTEAFF.

This clonotype was observed many times. This chain uses TRBV30 with TRBJ1-2; no reliable D call. Germline CDR1 reads GTSNPN; CDR2 reads SVGIG (reference sequence). CDR3 length equals 11 residues. Deletions cut 5 bases from V and 6 bases from J, with 10 bases between. This CDR3 is CAWEGVDGYTF. The CDR3 nucleotides read TGTGCCTGGGAGGGCGTTGATGGCTACACCTTC. The variable domain in full, with the rest retrieved from reference TRBV30 and TRBJ1-2, is SQTIHQWPATLVQPVGSPLSLECTVEGTSNPNLYWYRQAAGRGLQLLFYSVGIGQISSEVPQNLSASRPQDRQFILSSKKLLLSDSGFYLCAWEGVDGYTFGSGTRLTVV.

This clonotype turned up a few times. CDR3 region: CAWDRGAQPQHF. In DNA form, the CDR3 reads TGTGCCTGGGACAGGGGTGCTCAGCCCCAGCATTTT. The chain joins TRBV30 to TRBJ1-5; TRBD1 matches at 8 bases. Trimming took 5 bases from V and 6 from J; bases not matched to a gene: 3. The CDR3 is made up of 12 amino acids. Germline assignment: CDR1 GTSNPN and CDR2 SVGIG (reference sequence).

The chain recombines TRBV6-2 or TRBV6-3 with TRBJ2-3; a possible D gene is TRBD2 (5 bases). Germline loops: CDR1 MNHEY, CDR2 SVGEGT. This CDR3 has 16 amino acids. V was clipped by 7 bases and J by 2 bases, with 19 bases between them. The CDR3 here is CASNHEAELVTDTQYF. The DNA of the CDR3 is TGTGCCAGCAACCACGAAGCGGAACTAGTCACAGATACGCAGTATTTT.

This clonotype has a count of ten or more. V and J are TRBV5-1 and TRBJ1-4, with TRBD1 matching over 7 bases. CDR1 and CDR2 (germline): SGHRS, YFSETQ. The CDR3 runs to 15 residues. V shed 4 bases and J 6 bases; nucleotides not matched to a gene: 9. This CDR3 reads CASSLGRGRDEKLFF. Here the CDR3 DNA reads TGCGCCAGCAGCCTTGGGAGGGGGCGAGATGAAAAACTGTTTTTT.

This clonotype was detected ten times or more. The chain carries TRBV5-6 and TRBJ2-3, with 10 bases aligning to TRBD1. CDR3 size: 15 residues. After removal of 5 bases from V and 3 bases from J, the junction contained 6 bases not matched to a gene. CDR1 SGHDT and CDR2 YYEEEE come from the germline V gene. This chain's CDR3 is CASRVWTGGTDTQYF. The DNA for the CDR3 is TGTGCCAGCAGGGTCTGGACAGGGGGTACAGATACGCAGTATTTT.

The table lists this clonotype with many counts. The gene calls are TRBV2 and TRBJ1-6; 12 bases line up with TRBD1. The CDR3 runs 14 residues. Germline CDR1 and CDR2: SNHLY and FYNNEI. Trimming at V came to 7 bases and at J to 10 bases, leaving 5 bases not matched to a gene. In DNA, the CDR3 is TGTGCCAGCATCGCCGGGACAGGGGGCTCACCCCTCCACTTT. It yields the protein CASIAGTGGSPLHF. Combining the CDR3 with reference TRBV2 and TRBJ1-6 gives the whole variable domain EPEVTQTPSHQVTQMGQEVILRCVPISNHLYFYWYRQILGQKVEFLVSFYNNEISEKSEIFDDQFSVERPDGSNFTLKIRSTKLEDSAMYFCASIAGTGGSPLHFGNGTRLTVT.

This clonotype was counted once. The chain is built from TRBV3-1 and TRBJ1-1, with D unclear. The CDR3 is made up of 16 amino acids. CDR1 is LGHDT and CDR2 is YNNKEL in the germline V gene (reference sequence). With 0 bases removed from V and 1 base from J, the gap between germline ends came to 12 bases. The CDR3 sequence: CASSQDSGSGNTEAFF. CDR3 coding DNA: TGTGCCAGCAGCCAAGATTCGGGGAGCGGGAACACTGAAGCTTTCTTT.

This clonotype was counted between two and nine times. The chain joins TRBV6-5 to TRBJ2-7, with D possibly being TRBD1 or TRBD2 (5 bases each). Trimming pared 0 bases from V and 6 bases from J, leaving 18 bases between. The CDR3 has 16 amino acids. CDR1 and CDR2 from the germline V gene are MNHEY and SVGAGI. Written as DNA, the CDR3 is TGTGCCAGCAGTTACTCAACCGGGACGGGGCCCGGCGAGCAGTACTTC. Residues: CASSYSTGTGPGEQYF.

This clonotype was seen many times. The V call is TRBV10-3, the J call TRBJ2-1; 8 bases match TRBD2. The CDR3 has 15 residues. Germline V gene lookup returns CDR1 ENHRY and CDR2 SYGVKD. Trimming at V came to 3 bases and at J to 5 bases, leaving 6 bases not matched to a gene. The CDR3 is CAISERTSNDNEQFF. For the CDR3, the DNA is TGTGCCATCAGTGAAAGGACTAGCAACGACAATGAGCAGTTCTTC.

This clonotype was counted ten times or more. This chain joins TRBV20-1 and TRBJ2-1; 16 bases line up with TRBD2. The CDR3 extends over 15 amino acids. The J segment lost 10 bases and the V segment lost 2 bases, leaving 5 bases of the junction unmatched. The germline V gene has CDR1 DFQATT and CDR2 SNEGSKA (reference sequence). The CDR3 DNA is TGCAGTGCTAGAACCGGGACTAGCGGGGGGGACGAGCAGTTCTTC. Residues: CSARTGTSGGDEQFF.

This chain connects TRBV2 to TRBJ2-3; D possibly corresponds to TRBD2 (5 bases). The germline V gene encodes CDR1 SNHLY and CDR2 FYNNEI. The CDR3 has 16 amino acids. Trimming left V 1 base short and J 1 base short, with 12 bases between. The CDR3 here is CASSEEVATRTDTQYF. CDR3 nucleotides: TGTGCCAGCAGTGAAGAGGTAGCGACCCGCACAGATACGCAGTATTTT.